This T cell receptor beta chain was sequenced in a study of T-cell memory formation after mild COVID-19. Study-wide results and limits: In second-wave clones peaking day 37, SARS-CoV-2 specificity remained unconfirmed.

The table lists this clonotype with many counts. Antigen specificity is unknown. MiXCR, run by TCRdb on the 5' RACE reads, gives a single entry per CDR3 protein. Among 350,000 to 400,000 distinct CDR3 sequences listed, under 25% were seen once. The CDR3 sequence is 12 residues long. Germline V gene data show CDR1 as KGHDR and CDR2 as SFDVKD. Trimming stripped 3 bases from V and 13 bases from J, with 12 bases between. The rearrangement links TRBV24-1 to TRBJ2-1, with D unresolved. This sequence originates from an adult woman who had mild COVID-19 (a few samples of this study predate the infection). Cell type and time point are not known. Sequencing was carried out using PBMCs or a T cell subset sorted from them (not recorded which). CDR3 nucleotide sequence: TGTGCCACCAGTGATAAAAATAGGGTCCAGTTCTTC. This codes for CATSDKNRVQFF.